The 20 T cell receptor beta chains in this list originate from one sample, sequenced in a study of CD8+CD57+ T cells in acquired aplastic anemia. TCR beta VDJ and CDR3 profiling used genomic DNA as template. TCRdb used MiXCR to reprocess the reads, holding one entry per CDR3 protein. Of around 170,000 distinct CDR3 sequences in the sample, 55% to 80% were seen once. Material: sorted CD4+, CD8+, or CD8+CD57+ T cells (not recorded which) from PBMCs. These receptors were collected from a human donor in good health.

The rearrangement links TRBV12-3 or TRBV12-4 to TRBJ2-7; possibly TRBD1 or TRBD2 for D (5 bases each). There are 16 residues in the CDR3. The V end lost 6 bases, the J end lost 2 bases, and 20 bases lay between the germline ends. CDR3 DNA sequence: TGTGCCAGCAGCCCATTTGAGGGCGAGGGGCCCTACGAGCAGTACTTC. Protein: CASSPFEGEGPYEQYF.

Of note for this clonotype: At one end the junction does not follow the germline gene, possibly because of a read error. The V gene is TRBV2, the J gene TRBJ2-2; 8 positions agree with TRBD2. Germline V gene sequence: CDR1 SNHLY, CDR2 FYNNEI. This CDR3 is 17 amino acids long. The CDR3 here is CATSGLAQSTNTGELFF. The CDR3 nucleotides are TGTGCCACCAGTGGACTAGCCCAATCAACGAACACCGGGGAACTGTTTTTT.

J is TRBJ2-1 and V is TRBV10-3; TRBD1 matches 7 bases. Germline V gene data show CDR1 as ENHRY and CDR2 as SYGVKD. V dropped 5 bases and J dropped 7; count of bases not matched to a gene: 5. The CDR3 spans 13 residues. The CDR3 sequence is CAISQDRANEQFF. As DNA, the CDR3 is TGTGCCATCAGTCAAGACAGGGCGAATGAGCAGTTCTTC.

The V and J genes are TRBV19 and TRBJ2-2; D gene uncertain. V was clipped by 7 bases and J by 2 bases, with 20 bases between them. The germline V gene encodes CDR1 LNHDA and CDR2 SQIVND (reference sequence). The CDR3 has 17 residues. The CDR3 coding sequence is TGTGCCAGTAAGGCCTCGCTCGAAGGGATTAACACCGGGGAGCTGTTTTTT. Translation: CASKASLEGINTGELFF.

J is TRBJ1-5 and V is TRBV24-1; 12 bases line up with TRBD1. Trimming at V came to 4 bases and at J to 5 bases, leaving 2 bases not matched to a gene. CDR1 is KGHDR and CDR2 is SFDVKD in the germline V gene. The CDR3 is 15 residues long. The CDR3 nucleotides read TGTGCCACCAGTGAGGGGACAGGGGGCTATCAGCCCCAGCATTTT. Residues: CATSEGTGGYQPQHF.

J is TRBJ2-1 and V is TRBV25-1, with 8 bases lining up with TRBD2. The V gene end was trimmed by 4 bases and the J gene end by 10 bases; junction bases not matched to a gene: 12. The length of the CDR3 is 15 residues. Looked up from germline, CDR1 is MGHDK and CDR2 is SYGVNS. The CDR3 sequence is CASSARSGRGLEQFF. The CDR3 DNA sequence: TGTGCCAGCAGTGCTAGGAGCGGGAGAGGATTAGAGCAGTTCTTC.

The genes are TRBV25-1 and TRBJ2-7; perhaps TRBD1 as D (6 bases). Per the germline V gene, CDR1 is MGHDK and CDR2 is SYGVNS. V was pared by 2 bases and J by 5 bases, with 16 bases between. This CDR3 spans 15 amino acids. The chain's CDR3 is CASSEVGDTVHEQYF. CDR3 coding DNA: TGTGCCAGCAGTGAAGTTGGGGACACGGTCCACGAGCAGTACTTC.

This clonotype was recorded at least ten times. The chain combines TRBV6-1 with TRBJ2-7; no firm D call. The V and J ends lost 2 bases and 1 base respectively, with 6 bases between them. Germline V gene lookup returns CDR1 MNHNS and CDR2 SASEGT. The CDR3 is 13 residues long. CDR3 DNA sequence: TGTGCCAGCAGTGAACTAGGTTCCTACGAGCAGTACTTC. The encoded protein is CASSELGSYEQYF.

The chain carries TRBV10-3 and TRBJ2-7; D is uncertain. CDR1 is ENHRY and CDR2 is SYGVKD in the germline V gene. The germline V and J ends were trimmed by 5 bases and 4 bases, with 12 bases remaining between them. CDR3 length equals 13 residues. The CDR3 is CAISIRPVYEQYF. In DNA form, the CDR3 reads TGTGCCATCAGTATTAGGCCCGTATACGAGCAGTACTTC.

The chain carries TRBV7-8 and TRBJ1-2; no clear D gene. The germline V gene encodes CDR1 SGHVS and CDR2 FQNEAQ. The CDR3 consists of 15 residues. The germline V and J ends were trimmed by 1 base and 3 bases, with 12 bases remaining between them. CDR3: CASSLVGTEYYGYTF. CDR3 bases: TGTGCCAGCAGCTTAGTGGGCACCGAATACTATGGCTACACCTTC.

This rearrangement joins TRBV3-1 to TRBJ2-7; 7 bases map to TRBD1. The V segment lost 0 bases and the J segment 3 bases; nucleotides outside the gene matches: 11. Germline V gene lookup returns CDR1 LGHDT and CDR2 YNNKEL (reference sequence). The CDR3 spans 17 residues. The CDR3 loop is CASSQDLVRQGSYEQYF. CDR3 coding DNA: TGTGCCAGCAGCCAAGACCTGGTAAGACAGGGAAGCTACGAGCAGTACTTC.

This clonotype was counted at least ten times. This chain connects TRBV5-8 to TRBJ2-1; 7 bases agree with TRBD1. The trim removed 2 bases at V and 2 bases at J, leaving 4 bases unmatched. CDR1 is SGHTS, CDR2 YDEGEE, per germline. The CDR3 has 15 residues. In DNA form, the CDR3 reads TGTGCCAGCAGCTTAGGTCAGGGGGCCTACAATGAGCAGTTCTTC. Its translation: CASSLGQGAYNEQFF.

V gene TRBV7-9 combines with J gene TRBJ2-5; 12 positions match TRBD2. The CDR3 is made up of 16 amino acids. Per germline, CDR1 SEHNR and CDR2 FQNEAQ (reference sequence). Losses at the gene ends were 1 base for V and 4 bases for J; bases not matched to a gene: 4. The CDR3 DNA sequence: TGTGCCAGCAGCTTAGGACTAGCGGGGGAAGGAGAGACCCAGTACTTC. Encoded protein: CASSLGLAGEGETQYF.

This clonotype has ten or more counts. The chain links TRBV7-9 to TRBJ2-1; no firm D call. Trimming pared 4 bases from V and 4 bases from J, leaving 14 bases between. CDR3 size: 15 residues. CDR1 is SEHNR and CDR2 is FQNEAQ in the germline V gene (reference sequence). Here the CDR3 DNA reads TGTGCCAGCAGCTCCTCGGAAATGGGTTACAATGAGCAGTTCTTC. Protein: CASSSSEMGYNEQFF.

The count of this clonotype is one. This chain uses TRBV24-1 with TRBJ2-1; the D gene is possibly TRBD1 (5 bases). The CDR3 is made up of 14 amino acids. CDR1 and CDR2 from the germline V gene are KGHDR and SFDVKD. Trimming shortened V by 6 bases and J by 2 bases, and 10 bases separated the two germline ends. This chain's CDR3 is CATSWGSTYNEQFF. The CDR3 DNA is TGTGCCACCAGTTGGGGCAGTACCTACAATGAGCAGTTCTTC.

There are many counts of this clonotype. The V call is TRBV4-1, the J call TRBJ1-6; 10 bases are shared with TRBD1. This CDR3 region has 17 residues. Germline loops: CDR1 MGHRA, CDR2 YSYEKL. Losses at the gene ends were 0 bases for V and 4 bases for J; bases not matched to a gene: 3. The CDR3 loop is CASSQEGTGDYNSPLHF. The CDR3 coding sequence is TGCGCCAGCAGCCAAGAAGGGACAGGGGATTATAATTCACCCCTCCACTTT.

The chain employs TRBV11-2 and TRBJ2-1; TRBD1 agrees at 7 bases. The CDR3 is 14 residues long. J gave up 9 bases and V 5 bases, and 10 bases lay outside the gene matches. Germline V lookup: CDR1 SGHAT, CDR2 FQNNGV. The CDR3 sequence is CASSKGQEGGEQFF. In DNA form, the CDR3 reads TGTGCCAGCAGCAAAGGACAGGAAGGTGGTGAGCAGTTCTTC.

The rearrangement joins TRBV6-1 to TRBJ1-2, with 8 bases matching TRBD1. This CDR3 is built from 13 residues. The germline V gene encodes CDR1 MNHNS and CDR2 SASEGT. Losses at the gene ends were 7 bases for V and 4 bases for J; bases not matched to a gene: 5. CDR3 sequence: CASTETGVYGYTF. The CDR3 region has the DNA TGTGCCAGCACCGAGACAGGGGTCTATGGCTACACCTTC.

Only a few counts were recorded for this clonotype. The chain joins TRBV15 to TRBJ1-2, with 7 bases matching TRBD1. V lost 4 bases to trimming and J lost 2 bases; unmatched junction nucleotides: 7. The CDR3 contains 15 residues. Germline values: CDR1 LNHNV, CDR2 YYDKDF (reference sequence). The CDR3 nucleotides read TGTGCCACCAGCAACCCAGGACAGGCCAACTATGGCTACACCTTC. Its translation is CATSNPGQANYGYTF.

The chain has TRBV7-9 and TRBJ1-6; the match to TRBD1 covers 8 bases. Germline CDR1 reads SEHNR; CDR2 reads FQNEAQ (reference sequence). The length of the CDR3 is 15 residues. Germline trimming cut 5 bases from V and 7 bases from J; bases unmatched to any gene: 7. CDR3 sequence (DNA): TGTGCCAGCAGCGCCCCGAGACAGGGGAATTCACCCCTCCACTTT. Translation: CASSAPRQGNSPLHF.